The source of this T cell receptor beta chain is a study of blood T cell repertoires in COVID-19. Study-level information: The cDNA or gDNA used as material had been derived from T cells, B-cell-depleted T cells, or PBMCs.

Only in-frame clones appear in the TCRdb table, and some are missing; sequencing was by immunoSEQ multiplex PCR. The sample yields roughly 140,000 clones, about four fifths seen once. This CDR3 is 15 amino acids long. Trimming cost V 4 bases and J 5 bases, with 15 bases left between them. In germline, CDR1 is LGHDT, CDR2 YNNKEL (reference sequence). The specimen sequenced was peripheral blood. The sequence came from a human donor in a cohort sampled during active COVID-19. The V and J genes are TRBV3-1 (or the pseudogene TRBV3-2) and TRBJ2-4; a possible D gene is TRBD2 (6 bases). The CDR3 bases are TGTGCCAGCAGCCCTCGGGAGATAGCGGAAAACATTCAGTACTTC. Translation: CASSPREIAENIQYF.